This TCR beta chain was obtained from a study of T cell responses to AZD1222 COVID-19 vaccine. Profiled with immunoSEQ multiplex PCR; TCRdb holds only in-frame clones, not every one. This repertoire shows some 140,000 clones, 92% found once; its top ten account for just over 3%. The germline V and J ends were trimmed by 3 bases and 3 bases, with 8 bases remaining between them. CDR1 and CDR2 from the germline V gene are MGHDK and SYGVNS. The CDR3 has 13 residues. The V and J genes are TRBV25-1 and TRBJ1-1; tentatively, D is TRBD1 (5 bases). The TCR sequence derives from an adult in good health. This material consisted of peripheral blood, taken on day 0 of AZD1222 vaccination. CDR3 in amino acids: CASSDSGDTEAFF. CDR3 DNA: TGTGCCAGCAGTGATTCGGGGGACACTGAAGCTTTCTTT.